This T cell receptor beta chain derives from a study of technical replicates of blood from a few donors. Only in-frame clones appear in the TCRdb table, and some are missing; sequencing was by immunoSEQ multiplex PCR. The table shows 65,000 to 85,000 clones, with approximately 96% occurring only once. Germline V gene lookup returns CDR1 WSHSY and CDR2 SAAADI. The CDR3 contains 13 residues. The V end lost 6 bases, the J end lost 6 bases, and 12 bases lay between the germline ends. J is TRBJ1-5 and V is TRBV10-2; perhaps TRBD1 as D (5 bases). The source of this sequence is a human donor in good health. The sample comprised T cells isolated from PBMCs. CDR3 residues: CASSSGFAQPQHF. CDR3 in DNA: TGCGCCAGCAGCTCAGGGTTTGCTCAGCCCCAGCATTTT.